These 18 T cell receptor beta chains were all obtained from the same sample, sequenced in a study of PD-L1 blockade in urothelial cancer. Assay used: immunoSEQ multiplex PCR; TCRdb lists only in-frame clones, some missing. The table lists 35,000 or so clones, about a third of them singletons. The sample in question was tumor tissue, obtained before atezolizumab (anti-PD-L1) treatment. The receptor source for this set is a man in his fifties or sixties with urothelial cancer.

V usage is TRBV6-7 and J usage is TRBJ1-2, with D unclear. TRBV6-7 is an ORF, with its function uncertain. Trimming removed 6 bases from V and 4 bases from J, with 6 bases in between. The CDR3 has 11 amino acids. CDR3 coding DNA: TGTGCCAGCAGCGTCGCCTATGGCTACACCTTC. Translating it yields CASSVAYGYTF.

By share of the sample, this clone is medium-sized. The V and J genes are TRBV4-1 and TRBJ2-3; no definite D call. V lost 5 bases, J lost 2 bases, and 8 bases lay in between. CDR1 MGHRA and CDR2 YSYEKL come from the germline V gene. The CDR3 is 13 residues long. The CDR3 DNA reads as TGCGCCAGCAGCAAAGGAAACACAGATACGCAGTATTTT. Translating it yields CASSKGNTDTQYF.

This clone was seen repeatedly, ten times or more. This chain connects TRBV9 to TRBJ2-2, with D possibly matching TRBD2 (5 bases). The CDR3 covers 13 residues. Trimming cost V 4 bases and J 6 bases, with 10 bases left between them. CDR1 and CDR2 from the germline V gene are SGDLS and YYNGEE. The CDR3 coding sequence is TGTGCCAGCAGCACCGAGGGCGCCGGGGAGCTGTTTTTT. Its protein is CASSTEGAGELFF.

The chain has TRBV28 and TRBJ1-3; D unresolved. CDR3 length equals 14 residues. Between the trimmed V and J ends, which lost 4 bases and 0 bases, there was a span of 7 bases. The germline V gene encodes CDR1 MDHEN and CDR2 SYDVKM. CDR3 residues: CASSYDPSGNTIYF. The CDR3, as DNA: TGTGCCAGCAGTTACGACCCCTCTGGAAACACCATATATTTT.

This clone was picked up a small number of times. J is TRBJ2-1 and V is TRBV12-5; 12 bases fit TRBD2. Per germline, CDR1 LGHNT and CDR2 FRNRAP. This CDR3 contains 17 residues. In DNA form, the CDR3 reads TGTGCCAGCGGTTCCTCGTGGACTAGCGGGATCTACAATGAGCAGTTCTTC. Its protein product is CASGSSWTSGIYNEQFF.

The chain combines TRBV9 with TRBJ2-4, with 9 positions matching TRBD2. CDR3 length: 15 residues. CDR1 is SGDLS and CDR2 is YYNGEE in the germline V gene. V lost 0 bases to trimming and J lost 12 bases; unmatched junction nucleotides: 10. For the CDR3, the DNA is TGTGCCAGCAGCGTAGGCGGGGGGGTCGGTGAGGGTCAGTACTTC. This gives the protein CASSVGGGVGEGQYF.

The chain couples TRBV5-1 to TRBJ1-3; D unclear. The CDR3 length is 17 residues. Germline V gene lookup returns CDR1 SGHRS and CDR2 YFSETQ. Between the trimmed V and J ends, which lost 3 bases and 1 base, there was a span of 17 bases. The CDR3 region is CASSSDGLPLSGNTIYF. The CDR3 coding sequence is TGCGCCAGCAGCTCGGATGGGCTCCCGTTATCTGGAAACACCATATATTTT.

The chain combines TRBV29-1 with TRBJ1-5, with no clear D. Per germline, CDR1 SQVTM and CDR2 ANQGSEA. This CDR3 region has 13 residues. V was shortened by 7 bases and J by 1 base, with 11 bases between the two germline ends. The CDR3, as DNA: TGCAGCGCTACCCATGGGAGCAATCAGCCCCAGCATTTT. Translated, it gives CSATHGSNQPQHF.

V and J are TRBV19 and TRBJ2-2, with D possibly matching TRBD1 (5 bases). Per germline, CDR1 LNHDA and CDR2 SQIVND (reference sequence). V gave up 0 bases and J gave up 10 bases, with 9 bases separating them. This CDR3 comprises 13 residues. The CDR3 DNA follows: TGTGCCAGTAGTATAGACCGACAGACGGAGCTGTTTTTT. Amino acid sequence: CASSIDRQTELFF.

This chain links TRBV6-8 with TRBJ2-1, with 13 bases matching TRBD2. This CDR3 has 19 amino acids. CDR1 is MNHGY, CDR2 SAAAGT, per germline. With 3 bases clipped from V and 1 base from J, the junction kept 9 bases outside the gene matches. DNA of the CDR3: TGTGCCAGCAGTTATATGAGACTAGCGGGAGGAGGGTCCTACAATGAGCAGTTCTTC. Its protein product is CASSYMRLAGGGSYNEQFF.

The chain joins TRBV6-8 to TRBJ1-1; TRBD1 is a possible D gene (5 bases). Germline V lookup: CDR1 MNHGY, CDR2 SAAAGT. V was cut by 5 bases and J by 1 base, with 11 bases left in between. The CDR3 sequence is 14 residues long. The CDR3, as DNA: TGTGCCAGCAGTCCTAGGGGTGCGAACACTGAAGCTTTCTTT. Residues: CASSPRGANTEAFF.

The rearrangement uses TRBV27 and TRBJ1-2; D remains ambiguous. The V end lost 4 bases, the J end lost 3 bases, and 9 bases lay between the germline ends. From germline, CDR1 is MNHEY and CDR2 SMNVEV (reference sequence). The CDR3 consists of 13 residues. The CDR3 reads CASSSAEDYGYTF. CDR3 in DNA: TGTGCCAGCAGTTCGGCGGAAGACTATGGCTACACCTTC.

The chain has TRBV12-5 and TRBJ2-1; possible D gene TRBD1, 6 bases. The CDR3 sequence is 12 residues long. Germline V gives CDR1 LGHNT, CDR2 FRNRAP. CDR3 loop: CASTPGAHEQFF. Written as DNA, the CDR3 is TGTGCCAGCACGCCAGGGGCACATGAGCAGTTCTTC.

The chain links TRBV25-1 to TRBJ2-2, with 7 positions matching TRBD1. J lost 4 bases, V lost 8 bases, and 1 base had no gene match. This CDR3 region has 12 residues. Germline-derived CDR1 and CDR2 are MGHDK and SYGVNS. CDR3: CASYRGTGELFF. The CDR3 DNA reads TGTGCCAGCTACAGGGGCACCGGGGAGCTGTTTTTT.

In its sample, this clone was seen once. The chain links TRBV19 to TRBJ1-1; 11 positions agree with TRBD1. J lost 1 base, V lost 8 bases, and 3 bases had no gene match. CDR3 length: 14 amino acids. Germline V gives CDR1 LNHDA, CDR2 SQIVND (reference sequence). CDR3 sequence reads: CASVDRGRNTEAFF. The CDR3 DNA reads TGTGCCAGTGTGGACAGGGGGCGGAACACTGAAGCTTTCTTT.

This clone was detected only a few times. Written as DNA, the CDR3 is TGTGCCAGCAGTGCTCCCAGTGAAAAACTGTTTTTT. As protein: CASSAPSEKLFF. The chain recombines TRBV6-8 with TRBJ1-4; D unclear. Germline V lookup: CDR1 MNHGY, CDR2 SAAAGT. The CDR3 spans 12 residues. The V end was cut by 5 bases, the J end by 7 bases, with 8 bases between.

Judged by abundance, this clone is large. This specimen includes other DNA sequences encoding the same CDR3. The J gene is TRBJ2-7, the V gene TRBV19, with 10 bases aligning to TRBD1. The trim removed 1 base at V and 3 bases at J, leaving 0 bases unmatched. The CDR3 runs 14 residues. The germline V gene has CDR1 LNHDA and CDR2 SQIVND (reference sequence). This chain's CDR3 is CASSIGTGGYEQYF. The DNA of the CDR3 is TGTGCCAGTAGTATAGGGACAGGGGGCTACGAGCAGTACTTC.

This clone has a handful of counts. The CDR3: CAPIQGREQYF. For the CDR3, the DNA is TGTGCCCCCATTCAGGGCCGGGAGCAGTACTTC. J is TRBJ2-7 and V is TRBV19; tentative D call: TRBD1 (5 bases). The CDR3 contains 11 residues. Trimming removed 11 bases from V and 7 bases from J, with 15 bases in between. The V gene's germline CDR1 is LNHDA and CDR2 SQIVND (reference sequence).